The 25 T cell receptor beta chains in this list originate from one sample, sequenced in a study of blood T cell repertoires in COVID-19. Sequencing used immunoSEQ multiplex PCR; TCRdb keeps in-frame clones, though not all of them. The sample has about 340,000 clones; roughly 90% are singletons. The material sequenced was PBMCs or T cells enriched from blood (not recorded which). These receptors were taken from a woman younger than 45 who had recovered from COVID-19.

The rearrangement joins TRBV28 to TRBJ1-6; D is unclear. In germline, CDR1 is MDHEN, CDR2 SYDVKM. V gave up 6 bases and J gave up 9 bases, with 18 bases separating them. CDR3 length equals 15 residues. CDR3 residues: CASSPGVKVGSPLHF. The CDR3 DNA is TGTGCCAGCAGCCCCGGGGTCAAGGTTGGTTCACCCCTCCACTTT.

CDR3 amino acids: CASRVSYNEQFF. The CDR3 nucleotides read TGCGCCAGCAGGGTCAGCTACAATGAGCAGTTCTTC. This rearrangement joins TRBV5-1 to TRBJ2-1; D is ambiguous. Between the trimmed V and J ends, which lost 5 bases and 3 bases, there was a span of 6 bases. CDR3 length: 12 residues. Germline CDR1 reads SGHRS; CDR2 reads YFSETQ.

In its sample, this clone was seen a few times. J is TRBJ1-1 and V is TRBV19; TRBD1 might be the D (6 bases). The germline gives CDR1 LNHDA, CDR2 SQIVND (reference sequence). Trimming shortened V by 7 bases and J by 3 bases, and 12 bases separated the two germline ends. The length of the CDR3 is 13 residues. CDR3 amino acids: CASTLNRDTEAFF. The CDR3 DNA follows: TGTGCCAGTACCCTCAACAGGGACACTGAAGCTTTCTTT.

The chain couples TRBV12-1 to TRBJ1-4. TRBV12-1 is listed as a pseudogene. The CDR3 has 16 residues. The CDR3 sequence: CASSSPTGTENEKLFF. The DNA of the CDR3 is TGTGCCAGCAGCTCACCTACCGGGACTGAAAATGAAAAACTGTTTTTT.

V gene TRBV19 combines with J gene TRBJ1-2; D is undetermined. The V and J ends lost 7 bases and 0 bases respectively, with 12 bases between them. The CDR3 contains 14 residues. CDR1 is LNHDA, CDR2 SQIVND, per germline (reference sequence). The CDR3, as DNA: TGTGCCAGTAAATCACAACTAGCTAACTATGGCTACACCTTC. Translating it yields CASKSQLANYGYTF. Together with reference TRBV19 and TRBJ1-2, the CDR3 gives the full variable domain: DGGITQSPKYLFRKEGQNVTLSCEQNLNHDAMYWYRQDPGQGLRLIYYSQIVNDFQKGDIAEGYSVSREKKESFPLTVTSAQKNPTAFYLCASKSQLANYGYTFGSGTRLTVV.

Here the CDR3 DNA reads TGTGCCAGCAGCCCTCGACAGGGTAGGGACGAAAAACTGTTTTTT. Encoded protein: CASSPRQGRDEKLFF. The chain employs TRBV7-8 and TRBJ1-4; 7 positions match TRBD1. Germline values: CDR1 SGHVS, CDR2 FQNEAQ. V shed 5 bases and J 8 bases; nucleotides not matched to a gene: 11. There are 15 residues in the CDR3. Full variable domain (remainder filled in from reference TRBV7-8 and TRBJ1-4): GAGVSQSPRYKVAKRGQDVALRCDPISGHVSLFWYQQALGQGPEFLTYFQNEAQLDKSGLPSDRFFAERPEGSVSTLKIQRTQQEDSAVYLCASSPRQGRDEKLFFGSGTQLSVL.

The chain uses TRBV19 and TRBJ1-5, with a possible D match to TRBD1 (5 bases). The germline V gene has CDR1 LNHDA and CDR2 SQIVND (reference sequence). This CDR3 comprises 16 residues. V dropped 3 bases and J dropped 8 bases, with 20 bases sitting between them. CDR3 DNA sequence: TGTGCCAGTAGTATTCGGGTAGGAACGACAGAGAAGCCCCAGCATTTT. As protein: CASSIRVGTTEKPQHF.

V gene TRBV13 combines with J gene TRBJ2-7, with 9 positions matching TRBD1. This CDR3 has 13 residues. Per the germline V gene, CDR1 is PRHDT and CDR2 is FYEKMQ (reference sequence). J was trimmed by 7 bases and V by 5 bases; bases with no gene match: 6. CDR3 residues: CASSQQGAGEQYF. DNA for the CDR3: TGTGCCAGCAGCCAACAGGGGGCGGGAGAGCAGTACTTC.

This clone showed up just a few times. V usage is TRBV28 and J usage is TRBJ1-2; TRBD1 matches 8 bases. V was pared by 4 bases and J by 4 bases, with 5 bases of the junction left unmatched. There are 14 residues in the CDR3. Germline values: CDR1 MDHEN, CDR2 SYDVKM. Here the CDR3 reads CASSSGTGLYGYTF. The CDR3 DNA is TGTGCCAGCAGTTCCGGGACAGGCCTCTATGGCTACACCTTC.

V and J are TRBV7-3 and TRBJ2-1, with TRBD2 matching 8 bases. The trim removed 5 bases at V and 4 bases at J, leaving 10 bases unmatched. Germline lookup yields CDR1 SGHTA and CDR2 FQGTGA. The CDR3 consists of 16 residues. The chain's CDR3 is CASSLRQAGAYNEQFF. The CDR3 DNA follows: TGTGCCAGCAGCCTACGGCAAGCGGGAGCATACAATGAGCAGTTCTTC.

This chain uses TRBV7-9 with TRBJ1-4; no firm D call. V shed 2 bases and J shed 4 bases, with 11 bases lying between them. This CDR3 comprises 15 residues. CDR1 is SEHNR and CDR2 is FQNEAQ in the germline V gene (reference sequence). This chain's CDR3 is CASSLNRGGNEKLFF. CDR3 bases: TGTGCCAGCAGCTTAAACCGGGGTGGTAATGAAAAACTGTTTTTT.

V usage is TRBV11-3 and J usage is TRBJ2-3, with 12 bases identical to TRBD2. CDR1 and CDR2 (germline): SGHNT, YENEEA. The V gene end was trimmed by 5 bases and the J gene end by 6 bases; junction bases not matched to a gene: 9. The CDR3 extends over 16 amino acids. Here the CDR3 reads CASSQGLAGLADTQYF. CDR3 in DNA: TGTGCCAGCAGCCAAGGACTAGCGGGATTAGCGGATACGCAGTATTTT.

The chain uses TRBV28 and TRBJ1-5; 7 bases fit TRBD1. This CDR3 region has 15 residues. Germline loops: CDR1 MDHEN, CDR2 SYDVKM. The trim removed 5 bases at V and 5 bases at J, leaving 9 bases unmatched. The CDR3: CASSRTDRDYQPQHF. CDR3 nucleotide sequence: TGTGCCAGCAGTCGAACCGACAGGGATTATCAGCCCCAGCATTTT.

The CDR3 nucleotides read TGTGCCTGGGGACAGGGGATAGGGGCCAACGTCCTGACTTTC. Protein: CAWGQGIGANVLTF. This chain uses TRBV30 with TRBJ2-6; 9 bases match TRBD1. Trimming at V came to 5 bases and at J to 4 bases, leaving 3 bases not matched to a gene. CDR1 and CDR2 (germline): GTSNPN, SVGIG (reference sequence). The length of the CDR3 is 14 residues.

V and J are TRBV2 and TRBJ1-5; D gene ambiguous. Deletions cut 6 bases from V and 0 bases from J, with 9 bases between. The CDR3 covers 14 residues. Per the germline V gene, CDR1 is SNHLY and CDR2 is FYNNEI. CDR3 DNA sequence: TGTGCCAGCAGGAGCACTGATAGCAATCAGCCCCAGCATTTT. Translating it yields CASRSTDSNQPQHF.

J is TRBJ1-2 and V is TRBV7-3, with TRBD1 matching 7 bases. CDR1 and CDR2 from the germline V gene are SGHTA and FQGTGA. V was pared by 5 bases and J by 0 bases, with 15 bases of the junction left unmatched. The CDR3 runs to 18 residues. The CDR3 spells CASSRAPGQSFPNYGYTF. Written as DNA, the CDR3 is TGTGCCAGCAGCCGAGCCCCGGGACAGTCATTTCCTAACTATGGCTACACCTTC.

CDR3 sequence (DNA): TGCGCCAGCAGCCAAGAGAGGGGGCGGGACGAGCAGTACTTC. Translation: CASSQERGRDEQYF. V is TRBV4-3 and J is TRBJ2-7; 7 bases agree with TRBD1. Germline CDR1 LGHNA, CDR2 YSLEER. V lost 0 bases, J lost 5 bases, and 4 bases stayed unmatched. This CDR3 spans 14 amino acids.

The chain recombines TRBV9 with TRBJ2-2, with 7 bases lining up with TRBD1. Germline V gives CDR1 SGDLS, CDR2 YYNGEE. The ends lost 4 bases at V and 1 base at J; junction bases unmatched: 7. This CDR3 is built from 16 residues. This CDR3 reads CASSKDRARNTGELFF. The CDR3, as DNA: TGTGCCAGCAGCAAAGACAGGGCACGGAACACCGGGGAGCTGTTTTTT.

The chain recombines TRBV6-5 with TRBJ2-7; D call uncertain. V lost 2 bases and J lost 7, with 15 bases in between. Germline CDR1 is MNHEY and CDR2 is SVGAGI. The CDR3 consists of 14 residues. CDR3 sequence reads: CASSYRRVHREQYF. CDR3 DNA sequence: TGTGCCAGCAGTTACCGACGGGTTCATCGGGAGCAGTACTTC.

The rearrangement links TRBV10-3 to TRBJ2-2, with D tentatively TRBD1 (5 bases). Trimming left V 11 bases short and J 2 bases short, with 15 bases between. This CDR3 contains 14 residues. Germline lookup yields CDR1 ENHRY and CDR2 SYGVKD. CDR3 loop: CAAQGAFNTGELFF. As DNA, the CDR3 is TGTGCCGCCCAGGGCGCGTTCAACACCGGGGAGCTGTTTTTT.

The chain couples TRBV4-2 to TRBJ1-1, with D unresolved. CDR1 is LGHNA, CDR2 YNFKEQ, per germline. Between the trimmed V and J ends, which lost 4 bases and 0 bases, there was a span of 12 bases. CDR3 size: 15 residues. CDR3 sequence: CASSRQAAMNTEAFF. CDR3 nucleotides: TGTGCCAGCAGCCGCCAGGCCGCAATGAACACTGAAGCTTTCTTT.

The rearrangement joins TRBV5-6 to TRBJ1-2; 7 positions agree with TRBD1. The V gene end was trimmed by 0 bases and the J gene end by 3 bases; junction bases not matched to a gene: 2. The V gene's germline CDR1 is SGHDT and CDR2 YYEEEE. The CDR3 covers 14 residues. The CDR3 coding sequence is TGTGCCAGCAGCTTGGTTGACAGGGACTATGGCTACACCTTC. It is translated as CASSLVDRDYGYTF.

The V and J genes are TRBV4-1 and TRBJ1-3, with D hard to call. With 0 bases removed from V and 9 bases from J, the gap between germline ends came to 9 bases. Germline V lookup: CDR1 MGHRA, CDR2 YSYEKL. The CDR3 spans 13 residues. The CDR3 region is CASSQEGVVTIYF. The CDR3 nucleotides read TGCGCCAGCAGCCAAGAGGGAGTCGTCACCATATATTTT.

The chain combines TRBV2 with TRBJ2-7; 7 bases agree with TRBD1. Per germline, CDR1 SNHLY and CDR2 FYNNEI. Trimming removed 5 bases from V and 0 bases from J; junction bases left unmatched: 4. The CDR3 extends over 14 amino acids. CDR3 bases: TGTGCCAGCAGTTCAGACAGGGCCTCCTACGAGCAGTACTTC. This translates into CASSSDRASYEQYF.

The chain is built from TRBV20-1 and TRBJ1-2, with D maybe TRBD1 (5 bases). The CDR3 has 14 amino acids. Trimming took off 3 bases at V and 2 bases at J, with 13 bases between the two ends. Germline V gene sequence: CDR1 DFQATT, CDR2 SNEGSKA (reference sequence). The CDR3 region has the DNA TGCAGTGCTAGTGGGGGAGACGGAAACTATGGCTACACCTTC. Translation: CSASGGDGNYGYTF.